The TCR beta chain under discussion was sequenced for a study of blood T cell repertoires in COVID-19. Assay: immunoSEQ multiplex PCR; the TCRdb copy retains only in-frame clones and omits some. Among some 200,000 clones listed, about 85% were seen once. V was clipped by 0 bases and J by 7 bases; unmatched bases: 7. The germline V gene encodes CDR1 LNHNV and CDR2 YYDKDF (reference sequence). The CDR3 consists of 16 residues. V gene TRBV15 combines with J gene TRBJ1-4; 8 nucleotides align to TRBD1. The specimen sequenced was PBMCs or T cells enriched from blood (not recorded which). This clonotype originated in a woman aged 25 to 39 who had recovered from COVID-19. This chain's CDR3 is CATSRDFETGVEKLFF. CDR3 in DNA: TGTGCCACCAGCAGAGATTTCGAGACAGGGGTTGAAAAACTGTTTTTT.